This TCR beta chain was sequenced during a study of blood T cell repertoires in COVID-19. Cohort placement rested on clinical history that participants reported themselves. All recovered Cohort 3 donors got two negative PCRs, got clearance, or saw symptom resolution. The CDR3 covers 15 residues. V lost 3 bases and J lost 1; bases outside the gene matches: 6. Germline V gene lookup returns CDR1 MGHRA and CDR2 YSYEKL. Generated by immunoSEQ multiplex PCR, the TCRdb table keeps only in-frame clones and is missing some. The table has almost 400,000 clones, 85% to 90% seen once. Ten or more counts support this clone. Other DNA sequences within the sample encode an identical CDR3.

This receptor was identified in a young woman who had recovered from COVID-19. The chain uses TRBV4-1 and TRBJ2-7, with 7 positions matching TRBD1. Sequenced input: PBMCs or T cells enriched from blood (not recorded which). CDR3 in amino acids: CASSHSQGLSYEQYF. The CDR3 nucleotides read TGCGCCAGCAGCCACTCACAGGGGTTGTCCTACGAGCAGTACTTC.